The source of this T cell receptor beta chain is a study of tissue T cells after allogeneic stem cell transplantation. Study-wide results and limits: The study did not identify alloreactive or antigen-specific tissue TCRs, and some clones might be persisting host cells. Motif-based clustering found tissue-specific repertoire signatures shared across patients, though few clones were shared.

CDR3 sequences, V/J genes, frequencies and template counts came from survey-depth TCRbeta sequencing. TCRdb's copy holds only in-frame clones and misses some; the assay was immunoSEQ multiplex PCR. The table records approximately 750 clones, 74% of them present only once. Worth noting for this clone: Its cognate antigen is unknown.

There are 15 residues in the CDR3. V lost 2 bases and J lost 2; bases outside the gene matches: 1. Germline lookup yields CDR1 WNHNN and CDR2 SYGVQD (reference sequence). Autopsy tissues spanned esophagus to rectum, liver, skin, and lymphoid organs including spleen. The V call is TRBV10-1, the J call TRBJ2-1, with 9 nucleotides matching TRBD1. Sequencing was performed on bone marrow, taken at autopsy. This sequence was found in a female patient between 18 and 50 years old with steroid-refractory graft-versus-host disease after an allogeneic stem cell transplant. Some T cells may be provided by the graft donor. Here the CDR3 reads CASSEGTGPYNEQFF. The CDR3 DNA follows: TGCGCCAGCAGTGAGGGGACAGGGCCCTACAATGAGCAGTTCTTC.